What follows describes a single TCR beta chain. Germline V gene sequence: CDR1 KGHSH, CDR2 LQKENI. Between the trimmed V and J ends, which lost 1 base and 7 bases, there was a span of 6 bases. The CDR3 has 12 amino acids. This entry is derived from a study of patients and donors after allogeneic stem cell transplantation. MiXCR, run by TCRdb on the RT-PCR reads, gives a single entry per CDR3 protein. The repertoire holds roughly 940,000 distinct CDR3 sequences, with roughly 18% as singletons. Sequencing input: blood, either unsorted or a sorted T cell fraction (not recorded which). The TCR sequence derives from a human donor who was either an allogeneic HSCT recipient or a stem cell or donor lymphocyte infusion donor (not recorded which). It is not recorded whose cells these are; they may come from a transplant donor. The genes are TRBV18 and TRBJ2-3, with TRBD1 as a possible D gene (5 bases). The CDR3 sequence: CASSPQGNTQYF. The CDR3 nucleotides read TGTGCCAGCTCACCACAGGGGAATACGCAGTATTTT. Full variable domain (missing parts from reference TRBV18 and TRBJ2-3): NAGVMQNPRHLVRRRGQEARLRCSPMKGHSHVYWYRQLPEEGLKFMVYLQKENIIDESGMPKERFSAEFPKEGPSILRIQQVVRGDSAAYFCASSPQGNTQYFGPGTRLTVL.